This TCR beta chain was sequenced for a study of T-cell memory formation after mild COVID-19. Study at large: Largely, the TCR clusters proved donor specific.

TCRdb ran MiXCR on the 5' RACE reads and lists one entry per CDR3 protein. The repertoire has around 200,000 distinct CDR3 sequences, 27% of them found once; the top ten carry over 10%. Details on this clonotype: Its antigen is currently unknown.

Whole-study results and caveats: Whether day 37 second-wave clones are SARS-CoV-2-specific was not confirmed.

Germline V gives CDR1 SGHRS, CDR2 YFSETQ. The CDR3 is 14 residues long. Between the trimmed V and J ends, which lost 0 bases and 2 bases, there was a span of 7 bases. The receptor's source is an adult woman who had mild COVID-19 (a few samples of this study predate the infection). Cell type and time point are not known. The sample was PBMCs or a T cell subset sorted from them (not recorded which). V is TRBV5-1 and J is TRBJ2-3, with D unclear. CDR3 in DNA: TGCGCCAGCAGCTTGGAACAACTCACAGATACGCAGTATTTT. Its translation: CASSLEQLTDTQYF. Supplemented by reference TRBV5-1 and TRBJ2-3, the full variable domain reads KAGVTQTPRYLIKTRGQQVTLSCSPISGHRSVSWYQQTPGQGLQFLFEYFSETQRNKGNFPGRFSGRQFSNSRSEMNVSTLELGDSALYLCASSLEQLTDTQYFGPGTRLTVL.